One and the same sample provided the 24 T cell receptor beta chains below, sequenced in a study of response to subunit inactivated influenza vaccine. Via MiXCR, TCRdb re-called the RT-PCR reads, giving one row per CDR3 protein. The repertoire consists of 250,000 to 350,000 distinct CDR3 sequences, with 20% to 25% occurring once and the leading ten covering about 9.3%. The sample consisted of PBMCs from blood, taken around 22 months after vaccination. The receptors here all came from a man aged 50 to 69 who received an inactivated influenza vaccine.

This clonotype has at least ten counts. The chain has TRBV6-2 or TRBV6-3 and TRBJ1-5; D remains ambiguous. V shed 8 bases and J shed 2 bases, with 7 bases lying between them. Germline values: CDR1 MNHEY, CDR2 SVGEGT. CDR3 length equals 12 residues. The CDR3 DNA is TGTGCCAGCGGGAATGGCAATCAGCCCCAGCATTTT. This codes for CASGNGNQPQHF.

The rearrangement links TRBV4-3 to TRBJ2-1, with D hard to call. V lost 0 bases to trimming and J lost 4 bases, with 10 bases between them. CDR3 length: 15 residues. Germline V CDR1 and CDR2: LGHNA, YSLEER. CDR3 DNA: TGCGCCAGCAGCCAAGACAAGCGTCAGTACAATGAGCAGTTCTTC. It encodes CASSQDKRQYNEQFF.

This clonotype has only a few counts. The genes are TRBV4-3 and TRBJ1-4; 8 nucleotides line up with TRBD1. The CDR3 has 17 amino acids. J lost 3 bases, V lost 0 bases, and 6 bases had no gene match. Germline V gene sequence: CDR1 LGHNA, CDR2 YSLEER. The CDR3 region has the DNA TGCGCCAGCAGCCAAGACCCCCGACAGGGGTCTAATGAAAAACTGTTTTTT. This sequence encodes CASSQDPRQGSNEKLFF.

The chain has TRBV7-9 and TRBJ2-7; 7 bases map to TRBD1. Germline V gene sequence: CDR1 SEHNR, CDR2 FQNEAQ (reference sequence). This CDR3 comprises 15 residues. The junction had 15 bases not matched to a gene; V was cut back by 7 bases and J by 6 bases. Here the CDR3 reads CASTSAHQGVGEQYF. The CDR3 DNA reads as TGTGCCAGCACCTCTGCCCATCAGGGGGTAGGCGAGCAGTACTTC. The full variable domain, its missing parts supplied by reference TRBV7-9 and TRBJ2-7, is DTGVSQNPRHKITKRGQNVTFRCDPISEHNRLYWYRQTLGQGPEFLTYFQNEAQLEKSRLLSDRFSAERPKGSFSTLEIQRTEQGDSAMYLCASTSAHQGVGEQYFGPGTRLTVT.

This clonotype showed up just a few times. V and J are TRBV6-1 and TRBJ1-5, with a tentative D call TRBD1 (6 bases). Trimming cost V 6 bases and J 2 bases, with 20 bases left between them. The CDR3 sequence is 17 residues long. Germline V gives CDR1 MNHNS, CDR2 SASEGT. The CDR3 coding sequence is TGTGCCAGCAGCTCCGGGACACCATGGCGTGGCAATCAGCCCCAGCATTTT. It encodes CASSSGTPWRGNQPQHF.

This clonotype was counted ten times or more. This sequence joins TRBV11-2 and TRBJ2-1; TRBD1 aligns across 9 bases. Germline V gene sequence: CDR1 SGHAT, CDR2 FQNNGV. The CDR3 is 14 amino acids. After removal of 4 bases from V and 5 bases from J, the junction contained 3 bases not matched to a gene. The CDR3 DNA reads TGTGCCAGCAGCTGGGACAGGGAAAACAATGAGCAGTTCTTC. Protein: CASSWDRENNEQFF.

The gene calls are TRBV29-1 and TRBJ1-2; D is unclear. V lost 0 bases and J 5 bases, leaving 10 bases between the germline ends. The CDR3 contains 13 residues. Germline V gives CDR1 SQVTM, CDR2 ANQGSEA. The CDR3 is CSVEDQRGYGYTF. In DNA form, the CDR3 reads TGCAGCGTTGAAGATCAAAGAGGGTATGGCTACACCTTC.

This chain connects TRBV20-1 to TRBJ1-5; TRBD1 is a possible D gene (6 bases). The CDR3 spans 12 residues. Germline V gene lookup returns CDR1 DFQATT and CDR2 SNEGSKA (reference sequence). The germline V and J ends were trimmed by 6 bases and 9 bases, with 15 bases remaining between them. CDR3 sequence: CSAPKEGGPQHF. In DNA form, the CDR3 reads TGCAGTGCCCCTAAAGAGGGGGGGCCCCAGCATTTT.

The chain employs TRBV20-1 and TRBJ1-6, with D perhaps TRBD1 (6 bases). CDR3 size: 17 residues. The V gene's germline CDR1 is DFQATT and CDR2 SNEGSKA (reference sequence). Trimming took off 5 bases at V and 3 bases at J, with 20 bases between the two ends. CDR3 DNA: TGCAGTGCTGCGGTTGCAGGGGAGAATAGCTATAATTCACCCCTCCACTTT. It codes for CSAAVAGENSYNSPLHF.

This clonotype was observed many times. CDR3 sequence reads: CAISESPQGTNEKLFF. The CDR3, as DNA: TGTGCCATCAGTGAGTCGCCCCAGGGTACTAATGAAAAACTGTTTTTT. This chain uses TRBV10-3 with TRBJ1-4; possibly TRBD1 for D (5 bases). The V and J ends lost 0 bases and 2 bases respectively, with 10 bases between them. The CDR3 contains 16 residues. Germline CDR1 is ENHRY and CDR2 is SYGVKD.

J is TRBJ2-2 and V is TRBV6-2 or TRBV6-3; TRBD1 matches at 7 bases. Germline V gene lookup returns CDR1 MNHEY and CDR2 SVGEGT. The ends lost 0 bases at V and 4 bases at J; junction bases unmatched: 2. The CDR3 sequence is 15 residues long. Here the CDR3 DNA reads TGTGCCAGCAGTTACTCAGGGGGCGTCACCGGGGAGCTGTTTTTT. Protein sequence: CASSYSGGVTGELFF.

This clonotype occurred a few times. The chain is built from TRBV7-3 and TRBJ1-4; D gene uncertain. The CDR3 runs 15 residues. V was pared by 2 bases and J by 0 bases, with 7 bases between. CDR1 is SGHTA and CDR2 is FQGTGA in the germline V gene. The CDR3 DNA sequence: TGTGCCAGCAGCTTATCCCCTGCAACTAATGAAAAACTGTTTTTT. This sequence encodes CASSLSPATNEKLFF.

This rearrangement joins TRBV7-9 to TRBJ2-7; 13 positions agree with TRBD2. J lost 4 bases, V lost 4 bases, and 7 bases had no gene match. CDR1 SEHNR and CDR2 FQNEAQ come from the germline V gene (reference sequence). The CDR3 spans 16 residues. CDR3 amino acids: CASSSPTSGRLYEQYF. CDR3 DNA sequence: TGTGCCAGCAGCTCTCCGACTAGCGGGAGGTTGTACGAGCAGTACTTC.

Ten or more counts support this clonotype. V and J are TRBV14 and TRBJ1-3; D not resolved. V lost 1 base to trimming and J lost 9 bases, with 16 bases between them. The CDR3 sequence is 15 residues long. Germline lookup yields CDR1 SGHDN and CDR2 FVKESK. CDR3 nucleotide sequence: TGTGCCAGCAGCCAAGGGGCAGCTAATCGGGGCACCATATATTTT. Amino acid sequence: CASSQGAANRGTIYF.

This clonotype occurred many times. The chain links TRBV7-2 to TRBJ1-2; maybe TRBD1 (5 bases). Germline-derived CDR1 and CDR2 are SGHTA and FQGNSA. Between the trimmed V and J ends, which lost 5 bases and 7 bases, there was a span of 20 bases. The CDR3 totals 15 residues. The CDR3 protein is CASSGGLGPWSGYTF. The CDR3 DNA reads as TGTGCCAGCAGCGGGGGACTCGGGCCTTGGAGTGGCTACACCTTC.

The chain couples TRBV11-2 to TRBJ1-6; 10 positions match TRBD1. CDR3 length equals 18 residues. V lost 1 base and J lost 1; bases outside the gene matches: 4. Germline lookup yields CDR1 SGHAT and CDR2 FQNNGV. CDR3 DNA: TGTGCCAGCAGCTTAGGGACAGGGGGTGTTTCCTATAATTCACCCCTCCACTTT. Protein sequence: CASSLGTGGVSYNSPLHF.

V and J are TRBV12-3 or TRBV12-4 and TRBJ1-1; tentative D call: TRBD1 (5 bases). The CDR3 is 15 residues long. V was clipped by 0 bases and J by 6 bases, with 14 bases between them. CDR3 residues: CASSLAGRHLPEAFF. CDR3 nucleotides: TGTGCCAGCAGTTTAGCGGGACGACACCTACCTGAAGCTTTCTTT.

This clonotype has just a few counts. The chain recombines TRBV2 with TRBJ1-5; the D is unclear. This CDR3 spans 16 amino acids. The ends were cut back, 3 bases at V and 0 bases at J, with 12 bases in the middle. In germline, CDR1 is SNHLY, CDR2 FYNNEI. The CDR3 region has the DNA TGTGCCAGCAGTGACTTGACATTCACTAGCAATCAGCCCCAGCATTTT. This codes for CASSDLTFTSNQPQHF.

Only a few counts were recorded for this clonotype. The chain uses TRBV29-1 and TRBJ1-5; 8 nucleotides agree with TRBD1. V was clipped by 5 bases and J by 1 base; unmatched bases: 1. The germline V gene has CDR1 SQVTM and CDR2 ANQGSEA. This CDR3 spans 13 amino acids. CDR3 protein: CSVRTGSNQPQHF. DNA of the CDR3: TGCAGCGTTAGGACAGGGAGCAATCAGCCCCAGCATTTT.

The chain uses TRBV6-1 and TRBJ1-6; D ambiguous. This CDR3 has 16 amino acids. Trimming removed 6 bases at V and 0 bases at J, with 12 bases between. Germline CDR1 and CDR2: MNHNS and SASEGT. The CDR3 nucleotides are TGTGCCAGCAGAGCGACCTGGAGCTCCTATAATTCACCCCTCCACTTT. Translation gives CASRATWSSYNSPLHF.

CDR3 DNA sequence: TGTGCCAGCAGTTACCCAACCGGGACACGGAATGGCTACACCTTC. Translating it yields CASSYPTGTRNGYTF. The genes are TRBV6-2 or TRBV6-3 and TRBJ1-2, with D maybe TRBD1 (6 bases). CDR1 is MNHEY and CDR2 is SVGEGT in the germline V gene. Trimming shortened V by 2 bases and J by 6 bases, and 16 bases separated the two germline ends. CDR3 length equals 15 residues.

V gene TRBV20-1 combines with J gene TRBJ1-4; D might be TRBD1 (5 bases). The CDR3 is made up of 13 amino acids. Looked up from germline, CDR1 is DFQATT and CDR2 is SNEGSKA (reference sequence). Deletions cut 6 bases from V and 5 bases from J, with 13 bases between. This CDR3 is CSAGGGGNEKLFF. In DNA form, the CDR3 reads TGCAGTGCCGGGGGGGGAGGAAATGAAAAACTGTTTTTT.

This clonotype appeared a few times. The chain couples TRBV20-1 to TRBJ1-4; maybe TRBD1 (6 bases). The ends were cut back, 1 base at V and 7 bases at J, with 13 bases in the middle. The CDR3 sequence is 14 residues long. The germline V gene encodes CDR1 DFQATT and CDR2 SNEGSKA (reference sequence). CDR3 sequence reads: CSARVGGGREKLFF. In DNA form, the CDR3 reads TGCAGTGCTAGAGTCGGAGGGGGTCGTGAAAAACTGTTTTTT.

Written as DNA, the CDR3 is TGCAGTGCTAGAGATCATCCGGGGCAGGGAGATCAGCCCCAGCATTTT. It specifies CSARDHPGQGDQPQHF. The chain is built from TRBV20-1 and TRBJ1-5; tentatively, D is TRBD1 (5 bases). Trimming left V 0 bases short and J 5 bases short, with 17 bases between. The CDR3 is 16 residues long. The germline gives CDR1 DFQATT, CDR2 SNEGSKA (reference sequence).